This T cell receptor beta chain was observed in a study of shared clonotypes between healthy human individuals. As regards this clone: Its specificity is unknown.

The CDR3 contains 13 residues. Trimming shortened V by 6 bases and J by 1 base, and 10 bases separated the two germline ends. The germline gives CDR1 MNHNY, CDR2 SVGAGI (reference sequence). Negatively enriched CD4+ T cells were divided by CD45RA into naive and memory. Each PCR replicate from the sorted subsets contained around 0.2 ug DNA, which is roughly 33,000 T cell genomes. Generated by immunoSEQ multiplex PCR, the TCRdb table keeps only in-frame clones and is missing some. The sample carries some 1 million clones, about 75% recorded once. Study results and caveats: Inspection by rarefaction showed sorted-subset sequencing to be incomplete despite large depth.

The receptor was derived from a young man in good health. This sequence joins TRBV6-6 and TRBJ2-7; a weak D match, TRBD1 (6 bases). Sequences were obtained from memory CD4+ T cells sorted from blood. As for subset: CD45RA-negative fraction. CDR3 amino acids: CASRGTRSYEQYF. The DNA for the CDR3 is TGTGCCAGCAGAGGGACAAGATCCTACGAGCAGTACTTC.